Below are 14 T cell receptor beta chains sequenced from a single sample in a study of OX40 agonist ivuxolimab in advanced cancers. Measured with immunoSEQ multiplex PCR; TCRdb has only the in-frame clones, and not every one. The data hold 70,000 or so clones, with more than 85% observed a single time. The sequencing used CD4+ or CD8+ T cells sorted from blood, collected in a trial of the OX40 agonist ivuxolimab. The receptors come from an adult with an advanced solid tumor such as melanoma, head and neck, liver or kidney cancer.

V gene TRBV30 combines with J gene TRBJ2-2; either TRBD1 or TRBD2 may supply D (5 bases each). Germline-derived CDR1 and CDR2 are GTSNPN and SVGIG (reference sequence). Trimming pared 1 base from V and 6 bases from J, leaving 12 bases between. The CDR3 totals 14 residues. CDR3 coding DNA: TGTGCCTGGAGTGCGGGACGTTTGGCCGGGGAGCTGTTTTTT. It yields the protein CAWSAGRLAGELFF.

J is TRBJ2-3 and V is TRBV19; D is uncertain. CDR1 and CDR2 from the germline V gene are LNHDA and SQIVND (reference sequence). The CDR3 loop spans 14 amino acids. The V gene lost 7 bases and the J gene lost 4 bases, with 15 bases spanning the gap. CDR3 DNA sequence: TGTGCCAGTACCCTGGACCGTTCCTCAGATACGCAGTATTTT. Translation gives CASTLDRSSDTQYF.

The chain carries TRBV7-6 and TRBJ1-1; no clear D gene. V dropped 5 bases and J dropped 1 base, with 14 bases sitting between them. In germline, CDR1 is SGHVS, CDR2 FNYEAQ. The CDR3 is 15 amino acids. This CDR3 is CASSVQLQANTEAFF. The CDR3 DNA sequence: TGTGCCAGCAGCGTCCAACTCCAGGCGAACACTGAAGCTTTCTTT.

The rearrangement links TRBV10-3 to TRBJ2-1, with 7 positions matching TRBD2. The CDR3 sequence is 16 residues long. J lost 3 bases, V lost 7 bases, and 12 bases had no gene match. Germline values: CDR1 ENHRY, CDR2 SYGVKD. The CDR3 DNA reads TGTGCCATCACCCAGGGTACGGGAGGCCTCTACAATGAGCAGTTCTTC. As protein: CAITQGTGGLYNEQFF.

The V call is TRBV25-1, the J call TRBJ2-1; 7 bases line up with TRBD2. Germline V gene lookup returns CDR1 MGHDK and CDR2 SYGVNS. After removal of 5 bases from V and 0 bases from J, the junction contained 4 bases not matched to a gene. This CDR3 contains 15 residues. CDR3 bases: TGTGCCAGCAGTTTAGCGGGTTTCTCCTACAATGAGCAGTTCTTC. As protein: CASSLAGFSYNEQFF.

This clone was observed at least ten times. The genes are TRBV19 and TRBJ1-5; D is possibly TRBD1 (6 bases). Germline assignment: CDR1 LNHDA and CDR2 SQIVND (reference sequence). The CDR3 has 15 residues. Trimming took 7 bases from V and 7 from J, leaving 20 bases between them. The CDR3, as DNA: TGTGCCAGTAATTCCCCCTACAGGGACGAGCAGCCCCAGCATTTT. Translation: CASNSPYRDEQPQHF.

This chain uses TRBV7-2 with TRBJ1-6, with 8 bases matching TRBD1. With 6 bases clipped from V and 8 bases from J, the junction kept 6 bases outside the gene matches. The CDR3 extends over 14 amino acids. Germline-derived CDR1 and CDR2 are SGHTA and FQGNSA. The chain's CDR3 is CASRLQGGDSPLHF. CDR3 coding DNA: TGTGCCAGCAGGCTACAGGGGGGAGATTCACCCCTCCACTTT.

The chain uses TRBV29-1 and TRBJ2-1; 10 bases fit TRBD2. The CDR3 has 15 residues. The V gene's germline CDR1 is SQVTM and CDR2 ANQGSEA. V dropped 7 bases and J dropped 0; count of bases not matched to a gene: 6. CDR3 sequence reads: CSANLAGGSYNEQFF. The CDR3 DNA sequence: TGCAGCGCAAATTTAGCGGGGGGCTCCTACAATGAGCAGTTCTTC.

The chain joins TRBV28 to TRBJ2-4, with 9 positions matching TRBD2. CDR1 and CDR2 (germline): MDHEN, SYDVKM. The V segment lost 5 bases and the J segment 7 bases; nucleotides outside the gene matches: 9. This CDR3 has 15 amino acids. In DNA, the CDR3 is TGTGCCAGCAGTCCCCTAGCGGGATGGGGGAACATTCAGTACTTC. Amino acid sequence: CASSPLAGWGNIQYF.

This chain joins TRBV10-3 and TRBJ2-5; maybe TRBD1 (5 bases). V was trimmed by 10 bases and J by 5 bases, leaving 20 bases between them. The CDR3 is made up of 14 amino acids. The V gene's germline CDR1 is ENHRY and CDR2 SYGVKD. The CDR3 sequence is CATRQISSGETQYF. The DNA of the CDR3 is TGTGCCACCCGACAGATATCGTCAGGGGAGACCCAGTACTTC.

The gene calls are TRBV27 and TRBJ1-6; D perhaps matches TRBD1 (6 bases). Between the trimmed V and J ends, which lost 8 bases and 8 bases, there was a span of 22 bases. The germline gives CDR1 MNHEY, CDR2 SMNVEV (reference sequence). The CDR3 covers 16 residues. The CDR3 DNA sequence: TGTGCCAGCTGTTACAGGAATAGGGGGGTTTATTCACCCCTCCACTTT. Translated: CASCYRNRGVYSPLHF.

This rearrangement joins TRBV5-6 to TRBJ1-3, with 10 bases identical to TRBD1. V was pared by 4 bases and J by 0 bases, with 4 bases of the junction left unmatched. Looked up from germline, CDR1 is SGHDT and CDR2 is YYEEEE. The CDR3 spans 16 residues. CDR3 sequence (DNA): TGTGCCAGCAGCCTGGGACAGGGGAGCTCTGGAAACACCATATATTTT. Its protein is CASSLGQGSSGNTIYF.

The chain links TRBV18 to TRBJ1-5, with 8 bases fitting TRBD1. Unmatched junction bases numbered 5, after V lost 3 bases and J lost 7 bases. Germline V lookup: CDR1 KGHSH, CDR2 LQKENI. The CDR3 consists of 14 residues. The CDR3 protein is CASSPLDRDQPQHF. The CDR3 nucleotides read TGTGCCAGCTCACCTCTGGACAGGGACCAGCCCCAGCATTTT.

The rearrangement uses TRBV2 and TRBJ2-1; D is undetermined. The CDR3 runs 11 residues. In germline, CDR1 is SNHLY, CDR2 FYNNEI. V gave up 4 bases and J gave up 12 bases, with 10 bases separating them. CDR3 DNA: TGTGCCAGCAGTGGGGCGTACCGGCAGTTCTTC. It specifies CASSGAYRQFF.